This TCR beta chain derives from a study of tissue T cells after allogeneic stem cell transplantation. As regards this clone: The antigen is unknown. Mouse names are used for the genes. The CDR3 extends 1 residue past the end of the read, so its final part is completed from the germline J gene. This specimen includes other DNA sequences encoding the same CDR3.

Profiled with immunoSEQ multiplex PCR; TCRdb holds only in-frame clones, not every one. Here the sample spans nearly 50,000 clones, roughly 73% being singletons. Study findings and constraints: Few T cell clones were shared across patients, but motif clusters showed tissue-specific shared signatures.

This CDR3 contains 14 residues. With 1 base clipped from V and 3 bases from J, the junction kept 1 base outside the gene matches. Germline CDR1 and CDR2: SNHLY and FYNGKV (reference sequence). This TCR was sampled from a pool of C57BL/6 mice in good health. The rearrangement links TRBV3 to TRBJ2-5; 7 positions match TRBD2. Sequenced: sorted cells pooled from one or two spleens. The sequenced CDR3 bases are TGTGCCAGCAGCTTAGACTGGGGTCAAGACACCCAGTAC. Protein product: CASSLDWGQDTQY. In full, the CDR3 is CASSLDWGQDTQYF.